This T cell receptor beta chain came from a study of T cell clonotyping in hematopoietic cell transplantation. Broader study findings: Few recipient clonotypes overlapped donors; over 95% were de novo at given depth. No sorting was done, leaving CD4 and CD8 contributions mixed. Higher Inverse Simpson Index values in graft donor and pretransplant recipient predicted broader posttransplant TCR diversity.

Germline V gene lookup returns CDR1 ENHRY and CDR2 SYGVKD. V lost 8 bases, J lost 1 base, and 12 bases stayed unmatched. The CDR3 consists of 16 residues. TCRdb's table, derived via immunoSEQ multiplex PCR, lists solely in-frame clones and lacks some. The sample includes over 25,000 clones, over 65% seen only once; the top ten take around 7%. About this clone itself: Its antigen remains unidentified.

Regarding time point: recipient sample about 28 days before transplant, after cytoreduction. This receptor was obtained from a woman in her twenties or thirties with chronic myeloid leukemia. Some clones in this sample may be carry-over from other donors' samples. The J gene is TRBJ2-7, the V gene TRBV10-3, with 9 nucleotides matching TRBD2. This sample comprised peripheral blood mononuclear cells, obtained before stem cell transplant. DNA of the CDR3: TGTGCCATCTGCCCACAGTTAGCGGGGGCATCCTACGAGCAGTACTTC. Protein: CAICPQLAGASYEQYF.